A single sample gave rise to the 10 T cell receptor beta chains below, sequenced in a study of shared clonotypes between healthy human individuals. The protocol was immunoSEQ multiplex PCR, while the TCRdb copy is restricted to in-frame clones and leaves out a portion. The sample gives some 1.5 million clones, approximately 97% of which show up once; roughly 1.2% is in the top ten. Sample: naive CD4+ T cells sorted from blood. Subset denoted: CD45RA+ positively selected. The receptors were sampled from a man aged 30 to 39 in good health.

The rearrangement joins TRBV4-1 to TRBJ2-7; the D gene could be TRBD1 or TRBD2 (5 bases each). Germline V lookup: CDR1 MGHRA, CDR2 YSYEKL. The CDR3 extends over 16 amino acids. V was cut by 6 bases and J by 2 bases, with 20 bases left in between. CDR3 DNA: TGCGCCAGCAGACACCGAGTGACCGGGGCCCCCTACGAGCAGTACTTC. This translates into CASRHRVTGAPYEQYF.

The chain is built from TRBV6-6 and TRBJ2-5, with TRBD2 matching over 11 bases. V lost 2 bases and J lost 4; bases outside the gene matches: 6. This CDR3 comprises 16 residues. CDR1 is MNHNY, CDR2 SVGAGI, per germline (reference sequence). As DNA, the CDR3 is TGTGCCAGCAGTTACACGGGGACTAGCGGTCGAGAGACCCAGTACTTC. Amino acid sequence: CASSYTGTSGRETQYF.

The rearrangement links TRBV5-5 to TRBJ1-3; D is possibly TRBD1 (5 bases). The CDR3 loop spans 14 amino acids. V was clipped by 3 bases and J by 2 bases, with 9 bases between them. CDR1 is SGHKS and CDR2 is YYEKEE in the germline V gene (reference sequence). The DNA of the CDR3 is TGTGCCAGCAGCTCGCAGGGACCTGGAAACACCATATATTTT. It translates to CASSSQGPGNTIYF.

The chain carries TRBV7-2 and TRBJ1-3; 7 bases agree with TRBD1. The CDR3 loop spans 15 amino acids. Germline assignment: CDR1 SGHTA and CDR2 FQGNSA. The ends lost 5 bases at V and 4 bases at J; junction bases unmatched: 8. CDR3 sequence: CASSASGGLGNTIYF. The CDR3 DNA sequence: TGTGCCAGCAGCGCCTCAGGGGGACTGGGAAACACCATATATTTT.

This chain links TRBV30 with TRBJ1-1, with D hard to call. V lost 3 bases to trimming and J lost 2 bases, with 16 bases between them. CDR3 length: 15 amino acids. The V gene's germline CDR1 is GTSNPN and CDR2 SVGIG (reference sequence). The CDR3 sequence: CAWRVFRTLNTEAFF. CDR3 DNA sequence: TGTGCCTGGAGAGTGTTTCGGACCTTAAACACTGAAGCTTTCTTT.

In nucleotides, the CDR3 is TGTGCCAGCCTTTCCGGCAATGAGCAGTTCTTC. Protein product: CASLSGNEQFF. This rearrangement joins TRBV2 to TRBJ2-1; D not certain. Trimming stripped 8 bases from V and 6 bases from J, with 8 bases between. The germline V gene encodes CDR1 SNHLY and CDR2 FYNNEI. This CDR3 region has 11 residues. Looking up the rest from reference TRBV2 and TRBJ2-1 gives the full variable domain: EPEVTQTPSHQVTQMGQEVILRCVPISNHLYFYWYRQILGQKVEFLVSFYNNEISEKSEIFDDQFSVERPDGSNFTLKIRSTKLEDSAMYFCASLSGNEQFFGPGTRLTVL.

The chain links TRBV5-4 to TRBJ2-3, with 7 bases that match TRBD2. After removal of 0 bases from V and 1 base from J, the junction contained 8 bases not matched to a gene. The CDR3 is 17 residues long. Looked up from germline, CDR1 is SGHNT and CDR2 is YYREEE (reference sequence). CDR3 in amino acids: CASSLGGSGWGTDTQYF. The CDR3 region has the DNA TGTGCCAGCAGCTTGGGCGGTAGCGGGTGGGGCACAGATACGCAGTATTTT.

This chain links TRBV28 with TRBJ1-2; 10 nucleotides agree with TRBD1. Germline loops: CDR1 MDHEN, CDR2 SYDVKM. V dropped 5 bases and J dropped 4; count of bases not matched to a gene: 10. This CDR3 spans 16 amino acids. This CDR3 reads CASSVRQGARSYGYTF. CDR3 in DNA: TGTGCCAGCAGTGTAAGACAGGGGGCGCGTTCCTATGGCTACACCTTC.

The rearrangement links TRBV9 to TRBJ2-7; the D gene is possibly TRBD1 (6 bases). This CDR3 has 15 amino acids. Trimming removed 0 bases from V and 2 bases from J, with 12 bases in between. Germline CDR1 and CDR2: SGDLS and YYNGEE. The CDR3 DNA reads as TGTGCCAGCAGCGTAGAATCCAGGGGCACCTACGAGCAGTACTTC. Protein: CASSVESRGTYEQYF.

Notes on this clone: In the same sample, other DNA sequences code for this CDR3. V usage is TRBV5-4 and J usage is TRBJ2-5; TRBD1 matches 8 bases. CDR1 SGHNT and CDR2 YYREEE come from the germline V gene (reference sequence). V gave up 4 bases and J gave up 5 bases; unmatched junction bases: 7. The CDR3 length is 14 residues. CDR3 sequence: CASSLTGAQETQYF. In DNA, the CDR3 is TGTGCCAGCAGCCTGACAGGGGCACAGGAGACCCAGTACTTC.